The 5 T cell receptor beta chains given below trace back to one sample, sequenced in a study of CD8 T cells in ankylosing spondylitis. No antigen is known for these receptors. Study outcomes and limitations: Ankylosing spondylitis blood appeared to be characterized by a TCR beta motif of eight highly homologous variants.

TCRdb reprocessed the 5' RACE reads with MiXCR, giving one entry per CDR3 protein. The profile shows roughly 450,000 distinct CDR3 sequences, roughly a quarter of them singletons. Input material: blood, either unsorted or a sorted T cell fraction (not recorded which). The receptors derive from a male donor with ankylosing spondylitis.

This clonotype appeared a few times. This rearrangement joins TRBV27 to TRBJ1-5; D remains ambiguous. The CDR3 sequence is 14 residues long. The V and J ends lost 2 bases and 8 bases respectively, with 13 bases between them. From germline, CDR1 is MNHEY and CDR2 SMNVEV (reference sequence). CDR3 in amino acids: CASSLRQGEKPQHF. The CDR3 DNA reads TGTGCCAGCAGTTTACGACAAGGAGAGAAGCCCCAGCATTTT.

The chain has TRBV5-4 and TRBJ2-3, with 9 nucleotides matching TRBD2. CDR1 is SGHNT and CDR2 is YYREEE in the germline V gene (reference sequence). The trim removed 3 bases at V and 2 bases at J, leaving 4 bases unmatched. The CDR3 has 15 residues. This CDR3 reads CASSSRLAATDTQYF. The CDR3 DNA is TGTGCCAGCAGCTCTCGACTAGCGGCCACAGATACGCAGTATTTT.

The chain joins TRBV12-3 or TRBV12-4 to TRBJ2-7; TRBD1 matches at 8 bases. V gave up 6 bases and J gave up 4 bases; unmatched junction bases: 8. The CDR3 spans 14 residues. Here the CDR3 reads CASSRTGQVYEQYF. The CDR3 nucleotides read TGTGCCAGCAGCCGGACGGGACAGGTTTACGAGCAGTACTTC.

This clonotype was seen only a few times. The chain recombines TRBV7-2 with TRBJ2-1; D unresolved. CDR1 SGHTA and CDR2 FQGNSA come from the germline V gene. The CDR3 covers 13 residues. Trimming pared 3 bases from V and 9 bases from J, leaving 12 bases between. The CDR3 DNA follows: TGTGCCAGCAGCTTCATATCCTCGGGTGAGCAGTTCTTC. Residues: CASSFISSGEQFF.

This chain connects TRBV5-1 to TRBJ2-2; 7 bases are a match to TRBD1. The germline V gene has CDR1 SGHRS and CDR2 YFSETQ. The CDR3 extends over 15 amino acids. J gave up 4 bases and V 6 bases, and 9 bases lay outside the gene matches. The CDR3 spells CASTLGGAGTGELFF. CDR3 nucleotide sequence: TGCGCCAGCACCCTAGGGGGCGCGGGCACCGGGGAGCTGTTTTTT. Combining the CDR3 with reference TRBV5-1 and TRBJ2-2 gives the whole variable domain KAGVTQTPRYLIKTRGQQVTLSCSPISGHRSVSWYQQTPGQGLQFLFEYFSETQRNKGNFPGRFSGRQFSNSRSEMNVSTLELGDSALYLCASTLGGAGTGELFFGEGSRLTVL.